Following are 9 T cell receptor beta chains from one sample sequenced in a study of Tregs in tolerant kidney transplant recipients. Only in-frame clones appear in the TCRdb table, and some are missing; sequencing was by immunoSEQ multiplex PCR. The profile shows 74,000 or so clones, about 91% of them singletons. Mixed chimerism was transient after nonmyeloablative marrow transplants from related graft donors. This material consisted of CD4+ T cells from blood (PBMCs), taken 24 months after the transplant. The receptors here all came from a human patient who received a combined kidney and bone marrow transplant. These T cells may partly come from the graft donor.

The chain links TRBV4-2 to TRBJ1-1; TRBD1 might be the D (5 bases). CDR1 is LGHNA, CDR2 YNFKEQ, per germline. Trimming pared 0 bases from V and 9 bases from J, leaving 14 bases between. The CDR3 loop spans 14 amino acids. The CDR3 nucleotides are TGTGCCAGCAGCCAAGAAGGGGCAGCGCCACAAGCTTTCTTT. Residues: CASSQEGAAPQAFF.

The chain carries TRBV30 and TRBJ2-1; TRBD1 matches at 9 bases. Germline CDR1 and CDR2: GTSNPN and SVGIG (reference sequence). V gave up 3 bases and J gave up 1 base; unmatched junction bases: 4. The CDR3 runs 15 residues. The CDR3 region is CAWSADRGSYNEQFF. The CDR3 DNA follows: TGTGCCTGGAGCGCCGACAGGGGGTCCTACAATGAGCAGTTCTTC.

The chain employs TRBV7-2 and TRBJ2-7; the match to TRBD2 covers 13 bases. CDR3 size: 16 residues. Germline V lookup: CDR1 SGHTA, CDR2 FQGNSA. Unmatched junction bases numbered 4, after V lost 4 bases and J lost 1 base. DNA for the CDR3: TGTGCCAGCAGCTCCCGGGGACTAGCGGGGTCCTACGAGCAGTACTTC. Protein: CASSSRGLAGSYEQYF.

This chain uses TRBV4-3 with TRBJ2-2, with unresolved D. From germline, CDR1 is LGHNA and CDR2 YSLEER. The CDR3 is made up of 17 amino acids. The V and J ends lost 0 bases and 4 bases respectively, with 15 bases between them. CDR3 residues: CASSQDKNRDITGELFF. The CDR3 coding sequence is TGCGCCAGCAGCCAAGATAAGAACCGCGATATCACCGGGGAGCTGTTTTTT.

This clone appeared once. Mismatch with germline at one junction end may stem from a read error. The sample has other DNA sequences that encode this CDR3 too. This chain links TRBV4-2 with TRBJ1-6; D perhaps matches TRBD1 (6 bases). The CDR3 sequence is 17 residues long. CDR1 and CDR2 (germline): LGHNA, YNFKEQ. CDR3 nucleotide sequence: TGTGCCAGCAGCCAAGATCTAAGGGGGAGGGATAATTCCCCCCTCCACTTT. It yields the protein CASSQDLRGRDNSPLHF.

The gene calls are TRBV7-2 and TRBJ1-2; 7 nucleotides match TRBD1. After removal of 5 bases from V and 8 bases from J, the junction contained 5 bases not matched to a gene. CDR1 is SGHTA and CDR2 is FQGNSA in the germline V gene. This CDR3 has 12 residues. The CDR3 spells CASSLGQWGYTF. The CDR3 DNA follows: TGTGCCAGCAGCCTGGGACAGTGGGGCTACACCTTC.

The CDR3 sequence is CASSLERGGYTDTQYF. In DNA form, the CDR3 reads TGTGCCAGCAGCTTAGAGCGGGGGGGATACACAGATACGCAGTATTTT. The V gene is TRBV5-6, the J gene TRBJ2-3, with 10 positions matching TRBD2. This CDR3 has 16 amino acids. J was trimmed by 2 bases and V by 2 bases; bases with no gene match: 5. Germline V gene data show CDR1 as SGHDT and CDR2 as YYEEEE.

The rearrangement links TRBV29-1 to TRBJ1-2; D perhaps matches TRBD1 (6 bases). CDR1 is SQVTM, CDR2 ANQGSEA, per germline. V was trimmed by 4 bases and J by 8 bases, leaving 14 bases between them. The CDR3 extends over 12 amino acids. The DNA for the CDR3 is TGCAGCGTTGTTTCGGGGGGCGGAGGCTACACCTTC. Encoded protein: CSVVSGGGGYTF.

The J gene is TRBJ1-1, the V gene TRBV4-2, with a possible D match to TRBD1 (5 bases). Deletions cut 1 base from V and 5 bases from J, with 14 bases between. The CDR3 sequence is 15 residues long. The germline V gene encodes CDR1 LGHNA and CDR2 YNFKEQ. The CDR3 protein is CASSQVGGGGTEAFF. The CDR3 DNA sequence: TGTGCCAGCAGCCAAGTGGGCGGGGGAGGAACTGAAGCTTTCTTT.